Listed here are 21 T cell receptor beta chains from one sample, sequenced in a study of blood T cell repertoires in COVID-19 (dated by TCRdb to the early 2020s). Library generation was performed with the immunoSEQ multiplex PCR assay. TCRdb holds this immuneACCESS table with in-frame rearrangements only. Some clones are missing; in checked studies, unresolved V genes explain under half, and the rest has no known cause. This sample comprises about 140,000 clones, almost 90% of them detected only once. The ten most abundant clones make up approximately 1.4% of the sample. The sequenced material came from peripheral blood. The receptors stem from a woman aged 60-70 years with acute or convalescent COVID-19.

Here the CDR3 reads CASSQVPGAPVTGELFF. CDR3 DNA sequence: TGCGCCAGCAGCCAAGTACCAGGGGCGCCGGTCACCGGGGAGCTGTTTTTT. The V gene is TRBV4-3, the J gene TRBJ2-2, with a weak D call TRBD1 (6 bases). V lost 1 base, J lost 4 bases, and 16 bases lay in between. Germline CDR1 and CDR2: LGHNA and YSLEER. This CDR3 region has 17 residues.

The chain carries TRBV6-1 and TRBJ1-5; D remains unclear. Germline CDR1 is MNHNS and CDR2 is SASEGT. The CDR3 sequence is 14 residues long. Trimming pared 3 bases from V and 7 bases from J, leaving 13 bases between. The CDR3 DNA sequence: TGTGCCAGCAGTGAGACGGGGTTCGGACAGCCCCAGCATTTT. It codes for CASSETGFGQPQHF.

The chain uses TRBV4-2 and TRBJ2-3; D is ambiguous. Trimming shortened V by 1 base and J by 2 bases, and 7 bases separated the two germline ends. In germline, CDR1 is LGHNA, CDR2 YNFKEQ. This CDR3 is 14 amino acids long. The CDR3 DNA follows: TGTGCCAGCAGCCAAGGGCAGAACACAGATACGCAGTATTTT. Residues: CASSQGQNTDTQYF.

The J gene is TRBJ1-2, the V gene TRBV28; perhaps TRBD1 as D (6 bases). The CDR3 loop spans 15 amino acids. The germline gives CDR1 MDHEN, CDR2 SYDVKM. Trimming stripped 3 bases from V and 3 bases from J, with 14 bases between. The CDR3 region has the DNA TGTGCCAGCAGTTTTATCAGGGGCGGATACTATGGCTACACCTTC. Amino acid sequence: CASSFIRGGYYGYTF.

The chain joins TRBV5-4 to TRBJ2-1; the match to TRBD1 covers 11 bases. The germline V gene has CDR1 SGHNT and CDR2 YYREEE (reference sequence). This CDR3 region has 15 residues. V lost 4 bases to trimming and J lost 7 bases; unmatched junction nucleotides: 7. CDR3 loop: CASSQDRGLRNEQFF. The CDR3 bases are TGTGCCAGCAGCCAGGACAGGGGGCTGAGGAATGAGCAGTTCTTC.

This chain links TRBV28 with TRBJ1-2; perhaps TRBD1 as D (6 bases). The CDR3 has 17 amino acids. With 3 bases removed from V and 1 base from J, the gap between germline ends came to 18 bases. Germline CDR1 and CDR2: MDHEN and SYDVKM. CDR3 DNA sequence: TGTGCCAGCAGTTTGACATGGACAGCCGTCTTTAACTATGGCTACACCTTC. It is translated as CASSLTWTAVFNYGYTF.

The gene calls are TRBV6-6 and TRBJ1-4; perhaps TRBD1 as D (6 bases). V was cut by 6 bases and J by 4 bases, with 15 bases left in between. The germline gives CDR1 MNHNY, CDR2 SVGAGI (reference sequence). CDR3 length equals 15 residues. CDR3 loop: CASRGDIGGNEKLFF. In DNA form, the CDR3 reads TGTGCCAGCAGGGGGGACATAGGGGGTAATGAAAAACTGTTTTTT.

The gene calls are TRBV7-9 and TRBJ1-6, with D perhaps TRBD1 (5 bases). Germline V gene data show CDR1 as SEHNR and CDR2 as FQNEAQ (reference sequence). V was clipped by 5 bases and J by 8 bases, with 16 bases between them. This CDR3 contains 15 residues. CDR3 nucleotides: TGTGCCAGCAGCGCTAGCGGGGGTTGGGATTCACCCCTCCACTTT. It encodes CASSASGGWDSPLHF.

This chain uses TRBV7-2 with TRBJ2-7, with D perhaps TRBD2 (5 bases). Germline values: CDR1 SGHTA, CDR2 FQGNSA. The V end was cut by 6 bases, the J end by 3 bases, with 21 bases between. This CDR3 spans 16 amino acids. The chain's CDR3 is CASRQTVGASYYEQYF. CDR3 nucleotides: TGTGCCAGCAGACAAACAGTGGGAGCTTCCTACTACGAGCAGTACTTC. The full variable domain, rest sourced from reference TRBV7-2 and TRBJ2-7, is GAGVSQSPSNKVTEKGKDVELRCDPISGHTALYWYRQSLGQGLEFLIYFQGNSAPDKSGLPSDRFSAERTGGSVSTLTIQRTQQEDSAVYLCASRQTVGASYYEQYFGPGTRLTVT.

This sequence joins TRBV5-1 and TRBJ1-5; no clear D gene. The CDR3 is made up of 15 amino acids. Germline lookup yields CDR1 SGHRS and CDR2 YFSETQ. Trimming cost V 0 bases and J 6 bases, with 13 bases left between them. CDR3 loop: CASSLAGLQSQPQHF. The CDR3 DNA reads as TGCGCCAGCAGCTTGGCAGGCCTTCAAAGTCAGCCCCAGCATTTT.

The chain uses TRBV5-6 and TRBJ1-2; 10 bases align to TRBD1. The CDR3 sequence is 15 residues long. Germline values: CDR1 SGHDT, CDR2 YYEEEE. V trimming: 4 bases; J trimming: 3 bases; junction bases outside the gene matches: 6. The chain's CDR3 is CASSTRDRGHYGYTF. In DNA, the CDR3 is TGTGCCAGCAGCACCCGGGACAGGGGTCACTATGGCTACACCTTC.

This chain connects TRBV11-2 to TRBJ2-5; TRBD2 matches at 11 bases. The CDR3 has 15 residues. Germline V CDR1 and CDR2: SGHAT, FQNNGV. After removal of 2 bases from V and 7 bases from J, the junction contained 6 bases not matched to a gene. As DNA, the CDR3 is TGTGCCAGCAGCTTACTTAGCGGGGGGGATGTGACCCAGTACTTC. Translated, it gives CASSLLSGGDVTQYF.

V and J are TRBV19 and TRBJ1-3, with D possibly matching TRBD1 (5 bases). Germline CDR1 and CDR2: LNHDA and SQIVND (reference sequence). This CDR3 is built from 14 residues. Trimming removed 9 bases from V and 0 bases from J, with 12 bases in between. The CDR3 DNA reads as TGTGCCAGGAAAATCAGGGACTCTGGAAACACCATATATTTT. It specifies CARKIRDSGNTIYF.

V gene TRBV3-1 (or the pseudogene TRBV3-2) combines with J gene TRBJ1-4; D unresolved. The CDR3 covers 14 residues. Germline CDR1 LGHDT, CDR2 YNNKEL (reference sequence). V was trimmed by 4 bases and J by 0 bases, leaving 6 bases between them. The CDR3 DNA is TGTGCCAGCAGCCCAGGATCAACTAATGAAAAACTGTTTTTT. It encodes CASSPGSTNEKLFF.

DNA for the CDR3: TGTGCCTGGAGTGTAGGGACAGGGGGGTCGTTGGGCTATGGCTACACCTTC. Protein product: CAWSVGTGGSLGYGYTF. The chain is built from TRBV30 and TRBJ1-2; 11 positions agree with TRBD1. CDR1 GTSNPN and CDR2 SVGIG come from the germline V gene (reference sequence). There are 17 residues in the CDR3. Germline trimming cut 0 bases from V and 4 bases from J; bases unmatched to any gene: 10.

The chain is built from TRBV28 and TRBJ2-1, with D possibly TRBD2 on 6 matching bases. The CDR3 length is 14 residues. V was pared by 7 bases and J by 6 bases, with 16 bases between. In germline, CDR1 is MDHEN, CDR2 SYDVKM. The CDR3 nucleotides are TGTGCCAGCAACTTACTAGCCCCTCTCAATGAGCAGTTCTTC. Translation gives CASNLLAPLNEQFF.

The V call is TRBV5-6, the J call TRBJ1-5; D is undetermined. V gave up 4 bases and J gave up 6 bases, with 8 bases separating them. CDR3 length: 12 amino acids. Per germline, CDR1 SGHDT and CDR2 YYEEEE. The CDR3 DNA is TGTGCCAGCAGCCGCGTTGCTCAGCCCCAGCATTTT. This encodes CASSRVAQPQHF.

The rearrangement uses TRBV5-1 and TRBJ2-7; TRBD1 agrees at 9 bases. This CDR3 has 16 residues. V shed 0 bases and J 2 bases; nucleotides not matched to a gene: 6. Germline V gene sequence: CDR1 SGHRS, CDR2 YFSETQ. The CDR3 sequence: CASSLGRDRAPYEQYF. DNA of the CDR3: TGCGCCAGCAGCTTGGGCCGGGACAGGGCCCCCTACGAGCAGTACTTC.

The V and J genes are TRBV28 and TRBJ2-7, with D perhaps TRBD1 (6 bases). Deletions cut 5 bases from V and 2 bases from J, with 16 bases between. Germline CDR1 MDHEN, CDR2 SYDVKM. The CDR3 spans 15 residues. The CDR3 DNA sequence: TGTGCCAGCAGTGTATTCCGGGACACGACCTACGAGCAGTACTTC. As protein: CASSVFRDTTYEQYF. The full variable domain, completed using reference TRBV28 and TRBJ2-7, is DVKVTQSSRYLVKRTGEKVFLECVQDMDHENMFWYRQDPGLGLRLIYFSYDVKMKEKGDIPEGYSVSREKKERFSLILESASTNQTSMYLCASSVFRDTTYEQYFGPGTRLTVT.

The chain links TRBV7-9 to TRBJ1-2, with D possibly TRBD1 on 5 matching bases. Per germline, CDR1 SEHNR and CDR2 FQNEAQ (reference sequence). V was clipped by 4 bases and J by 1 base, with 10 bases between them. CDR3 length equals 14 residues. CDR3 nucleotides: TGTGCCAGCAGCTCCCTGACAGATAACTATGGCTACACCTTC. This gives the protein CASSSLTDNYGYTF.

This rearrangement joins TRBV14 to TRBJ2-2; 7 bases fit TRBD2. The CDR3 is made up of 16 amino acids. Looked up from germline, CDR1 is SGHDN and CDR2 is FVKESK. V shed 5 bases, J shed 0 bases, and the junction held 6 bases outside the gene matches. CDR3 nucleotide sequence: TGTGCCAGCAGCATAAGCGGGACGGCGAACACCGGGGAGCTGTTTTTT. It translates to CASSISGTANTGELFF.